A selection of T cell receptor beta chains follows, all from one sample in a study of blood T cell repertoires in COVID-19. Here immunoSEQ multiplex PCR was the method, and the copy in TCRdb shows in-frame clones only, minus some. The profile shows roughly 140,000 clones, 78% of them singletons. The material sequenced was peripheral blood. Receptor source: a woman aged 60-70 years with acute or convalescent COVID-19. CDR3s include the opening cysteine and the closing phenylalanine or tryptophan. A D gene is named only where the DNA matches it firmly. Rows give clone size only sometimes, using once, few, many, or a class for an expanded clone.

v_gene	j_gene	d_gene	abundance	CDR3aa	CDR3nt
TRBV7-9	TRBJ1-1	-	few	CASSLGPPEAFF	TGTGCCAGCAGCTTAGGGCCGCCGGAGGCTTTCTTT
TRBV27	TRBJ1-2	-	-	CASSPRGGYGYTF	TGTGCCAGCAGTCCCAGGGGCGGCTATGGCTACACCTTC
TRBV9	TRBJ2-1	-	-	CASALGVMSSYNEQFF	TGTGCCAGCGCCCTAGGGGTGATGAGCTCCTACAATGAGCAGTTCTTC
TRBV10-3	TRBJ1-2	TRBD1	once	CAIRGGQRNYGYTF	TGTGCCATCAGGGGGGGACAGCGGAACTATGGCTACACCTTC
TRBV10-2	TRBJ2-1	-	once	CARHSGNEQFF	TGCGCCAGGCATTCGGGCAATGAGCAGTTCTTC
TRBV5-1	TRBJ2-1	TRBD1	-	CASSLTDRGPNNEQFF	TGCGCCAGCAGCTTGACGGACAGGGGGCCTAACAATGAGCAGTTCTTC
TRBV10-3	TRBJ1-1	-	-	CAISEGGDGTEAFF	TGTGCCATCAGTGAGGGGGGGGATGGCACTGAAGCTTTCTTT
TRBV19	TRBJ1-2	-	-	CASSISQGSDGYTF	TGTGCCAGTAGTATATCACAGGGCAGCGATGGCTACACCTTC
TRBV19	TRBJ2-7	TRBD2	-	CASSASSSGRAYEQYF	TGTGCCAGTAGTGCCTCATCTAGCGGGAGGGCCTACGAGCAGTACTTC
TRBV15	TRBJ2-7	-	-	CATSRDRSSGRESYEQYF	TGTGCCACCAGCAGAGATCGCAGTAGCGGCCGGGAATCCTACGAGCAGTACTTC
TRBV9	TRBJ1-4	-	-	CASSPLGTPNEKLFF	TGTGCCAGCAGCCCTCTGGGGACACCTAATGAAAAACTGTTTTTT
TRBV28	TRBJ2-3	TRBD2	few	CASSSPFLAESTDTQYF	TGTGCCAGCAGTTCCCCCTTTCTAGCGGAGAGCACAGATACGCAGTATTTT
TRBV18	TRBJ1-5	-	-	CASSPGQLGPQPQHF	TGTGCCAGCTCACCAGGACAACTCGGGCCTCAGCCCCAGCATTTT
TRBV5-1	TRBJ2-2	TRBD2	-	CASSLLAGGTGELFF	TGCGCCAGCAGCTTACTAGCGGGAGGTACCGGGGAGCTGTTTTTT
TRBV6-1	TRBJ1-5	-	-	CASSEPGGLNQPQHF	TGTGCCAGCAGTGAACCGGGAGGGTTAAATCAGCCCCAGCATTTT
TRBV19	TRBJ1-3	-	-	CASTQGTSGNTIYF	TGTGCCAGCACCCAGGGGACCTCTGGAAACACCATATATTTT
TRBV30	TRBJ1-4	TRBD1	-	CAWSSYRGVGEKLFF	TGTGCCTGGAGTTCCTACAGGGGCGTAGGTGAAAAACTGTTTTTT
TRBV6-4	TRBJ2-2	-	-	CASSETGKAGELFF	TGTGCCAGCAGTGAAACAGGGAAAGCCGGGGAGCTGTTTTTT
TRBV28	TRBJ2-7	TRBD1	-	CASSSYLTGQGGEQYF	TGTGCCAGCAGTTCCTATCTGACCGGACAGGGAGGCGAGCAGTACTTC
TRBV5-6	TRBJ2-7	TRBD1	-	CASSLAGQGSSYEQYF	TGTGCCAGCAGCTTGGCGGGACAGGGGTCTTCCTACGAGCAGTACTTC
TRBV6-6	TRBJ2-2	-	-	CASFSVGELFF	TGTGCCAGCTTTTCGGTCGGGGAGCTGTTTTTT
TRBV25-1	TRBJ2-6	-	-	CASSERGQVSGANVLTF	TGTGCCAGCAGTGAACGAGGGCAGGTTTCTGGGGCCAACGTCCTGACTTTC
TRBV13	TRBJ2-2	TRBD1	-	CASSYRGLNTGELFF	TGTGCCAGCAGCTACAGGGGGCTAAACACCGGGGAGCTGTTTTTT
TRBV14	TRBJ2-5	TRBD2	-	CASSQDNRLAGKETQYF	TGTGCCAGCAGCCAAGATAATCGGCTAGCGGGGAAAGAGACCCAGTACTTC
TRBV27	TRBJ2-1	TRBD1	once	CASRTGGGRHNEQFF	TGTGCCAGCAGGACAGGGGGAGGGAGACACAATGAGCAGTTCTTC
TRBV7-9	TRBJ2-7	-	-	CASSYTGYEQYF	TGTGCCAGCAGCTACACAGGTTACGAGCAGTACTTC
TRBV7-3	TRBJ1-6	TRBD1	-	CASSSSGTGFSPLHF	TGTGCCAGCAGCTCGTCCGGGACAGGGTTTTCACCCCTCCACTTT
TRBV5-1	TRBJ2-5	TRBD2	-	CASSPRLAGVRGQETQYF	TGCGCCAGCAGCCCTCGACTAGCGGGAGTGAGGGGGCAAGAGACCCAGTACTTC
TRBV28	TRBJ2-1	-	-	CASSLAQRGYNEQFF	TGTGCCAGCAGTTTAGCACAACGGGGGTACAATGAGCAGTTCTTC
TRBV10-1	TRBJ2-2	-	-	CASSEFQATAGELFF	TGCGCCAGCAGTGAGTTCCAGGCCACGGCCGGGGAGCTGTTTTTT
TRBV5-6	TRBJ2-7	-	once	CASSLDHRSGYEQYF	TGTGCCAGCAGCTTGGATCATCGTAGCGGCTACGAGCAGTACTTC
TRBV4-2	TRBJ2-4	TRBD2	-	CASSLLAAEGNIQYF	TGTGCCAGCAGCCTGCTAGCGGCCGAGGGAAACATTCAGTACTTC
TRBV27	TRBJ1-1	TRBD1	once	CASSFPNRGLSVGAFF	TGTGCCAGCAGTTTCCCGAACAGGGGGCTATCGGTCGGAGCTTTCTTT
TRBV4-1	TRBJ1-4	-	-	CASSQDDTSEKLFF	TGCGCCAGCAGCCAAGACGACACTTCAGAAAAACTGTTTTTT
TRBV28	TRBJ1-5	-	few	CASSSGGSNQPQHF	TGTGCCAGCAGTTCTGGGGGGTCCAATCAGCCCCAGCATTTT
TRBV5-1	TRBJ2-7	-	-	CASKAASGDYEQYF	TGCGCCAGCAAGGCCGCGTCGGGGGACTACGAGCAGTACTTC
TRBV27	TRBJ1-2	-	once	CASSPSRGFGYTF	TGTGCCAGCAGTCCCTCGCGGGGGTTCGGCTACACCTTC
TRBV27	TRBJ2-1	TRBD2	-	CASSLSAGEVPKEQFF	TGTGCCAGCAGTTTATCGGCGGGAGAGGTCCCTAAAGAGCAGTTCTTC
TRBV12-5	TRBJ1-5	-	-	CASGTNQPQHF	TGTGCTAGTGGAACTAATCAGCCCCAGCATTTT